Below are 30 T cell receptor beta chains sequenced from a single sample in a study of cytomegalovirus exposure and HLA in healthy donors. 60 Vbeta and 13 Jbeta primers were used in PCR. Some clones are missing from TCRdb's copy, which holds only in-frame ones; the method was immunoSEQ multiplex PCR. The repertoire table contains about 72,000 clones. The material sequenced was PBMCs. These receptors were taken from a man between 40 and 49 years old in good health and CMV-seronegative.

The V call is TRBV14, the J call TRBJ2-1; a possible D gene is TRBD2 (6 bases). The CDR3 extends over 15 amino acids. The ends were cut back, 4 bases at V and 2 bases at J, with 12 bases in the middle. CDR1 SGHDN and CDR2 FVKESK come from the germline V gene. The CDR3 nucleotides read TGTGCCAGCAGCCGCGGGGTAGGCGCCTACAATGAGCAGTTCTTC. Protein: CASSRGVGAYNEQFF. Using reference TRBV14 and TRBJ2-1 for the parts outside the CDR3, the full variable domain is EAGVTQFPSHSVIEKGQTVTLRCDPISGHDNLYWYRRVMGKEIKFLLHFVKESKQDESGMPNNRFLAERTGGTYSTLKVQPAELEDSGVYFCASSRGVGAYNEQFFGPGTRLTVL.

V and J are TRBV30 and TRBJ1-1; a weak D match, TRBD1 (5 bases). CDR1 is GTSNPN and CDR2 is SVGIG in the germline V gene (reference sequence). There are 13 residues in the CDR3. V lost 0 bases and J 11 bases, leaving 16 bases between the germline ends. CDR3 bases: TGTGCCTGGAGTGTATCGGCCAGGGACTCGGCTTTCTTT. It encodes CAWSVSARDSAFF.

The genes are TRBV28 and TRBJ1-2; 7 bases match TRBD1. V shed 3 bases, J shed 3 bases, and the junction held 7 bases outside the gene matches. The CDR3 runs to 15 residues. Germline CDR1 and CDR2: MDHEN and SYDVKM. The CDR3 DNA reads TGTGCCAGCAGTTTCATTGGCAGGGGGGACTATGGCTACACCTTC. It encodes CASSFIGRGDYGYTF.

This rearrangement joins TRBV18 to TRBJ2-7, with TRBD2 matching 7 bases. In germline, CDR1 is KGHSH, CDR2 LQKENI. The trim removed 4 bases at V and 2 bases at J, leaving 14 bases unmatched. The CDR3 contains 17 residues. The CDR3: CASSRLLGGGGTYEQYF. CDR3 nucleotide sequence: TGTGCCAGCTCACGGCTTTTGGGTGGCGGGGGAACCTACGAGCAGTACTTC. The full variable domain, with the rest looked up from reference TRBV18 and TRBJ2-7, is NAGVMQNPRHLVRRRGQEARLRCSPMKGHSHVYWYRQLPEEGLKFMVYLQKENIIDESGMPKERFSAEFPKEGPSILRIQQVVRGDSAAYFCASSRLLGGGGTYEQYFGPGTRLTVT.

Written as DNA, the CDR3 is TGTGCCAGCAGCCCCGGGGTTAAGGGTAAAGAGACCCAGTACTTC. This gives the protein CASSPGVKGKETQYF. The chain joins TRBV7-3 to TRBJ2-5, with D maybe TRBD2 (5 bases). CDR3 length: 15 amino acids. Germline V CDR1 and CDR2: SGHTA, FQGTGA. V lost 5 bases and J lost 3, with 16 bases in between.

The CDR3 sequence: CASRSGSSHEKLFF. The CDR3 DNA reads TGTGCCAGCAGGTCGGGATCCTCTCATGAAAAACTGTTTTTT. This chain uses TRBV6-1 with TRBJ1-4; no clear D gene. Germline assignment: CDR1 MNHNS and CDR2 SASEGT. V lost 6 bases and J lost 6, with 14 bases in between. The CDR3 extends over 14 amino acids.

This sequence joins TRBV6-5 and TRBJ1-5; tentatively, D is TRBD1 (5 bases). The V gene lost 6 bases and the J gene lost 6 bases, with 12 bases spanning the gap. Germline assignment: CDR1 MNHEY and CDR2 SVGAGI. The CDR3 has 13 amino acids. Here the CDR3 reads CASSPGYPQPQHF. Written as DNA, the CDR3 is TGTGCCAGCAGCCCAGGGTACCCTCAGCCCCAGCATTTT.

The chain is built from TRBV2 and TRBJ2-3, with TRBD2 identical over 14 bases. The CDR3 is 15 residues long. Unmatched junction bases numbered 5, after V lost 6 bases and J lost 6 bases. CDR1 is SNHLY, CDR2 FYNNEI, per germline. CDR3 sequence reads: CASRGGLAGADTQYF. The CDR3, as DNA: TGTGCCAGCAGGGGGGGACTAGCGGGAGCGGATACGCAGTATTTT.

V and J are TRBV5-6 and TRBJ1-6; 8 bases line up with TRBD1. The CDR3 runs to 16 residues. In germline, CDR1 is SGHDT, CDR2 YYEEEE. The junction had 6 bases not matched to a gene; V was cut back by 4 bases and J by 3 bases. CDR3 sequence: CASSPDRGFYNSPLHF. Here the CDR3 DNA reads TGTGCCAGCAGCCCTGACAGGGGTTTCTATAATTCACCCCTCCACTTT.

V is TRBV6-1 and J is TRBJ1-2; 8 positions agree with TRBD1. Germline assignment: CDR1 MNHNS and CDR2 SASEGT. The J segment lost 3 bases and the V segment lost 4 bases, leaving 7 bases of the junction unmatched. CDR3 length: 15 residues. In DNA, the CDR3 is TGTGCCAGCAGTGCTTGGGACAGGCTTTACTATGGCTACACCTTC. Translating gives CASSAWDRLYYGYTF.

CDR3 loop: CASKNGGAYNEQFF. CDR3 bases: TGTGCCAGCAAGAACGGGGGGGCGTACAATGAGCAGTTCTTC. This chain links TRBV5-5 with TRBJ2-1; 8 bases map to TRBD2. The germline V gene encodes CDR1 SGHKS and CDR2 YYEKEE (reference sequence). V trimming: 6 bases; J trimming: 4 bases; junction bases outside the gene matches: 6. The CDR3 covers 14 residues.

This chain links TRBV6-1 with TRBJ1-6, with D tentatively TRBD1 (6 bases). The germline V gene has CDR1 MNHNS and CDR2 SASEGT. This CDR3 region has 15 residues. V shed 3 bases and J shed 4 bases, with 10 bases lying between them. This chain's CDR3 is CASSDLQGYNSPLHF. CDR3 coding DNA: TGTGCCAGCAGTGATCTACAGGGTTATAATTCACCCCTCCACTTT.

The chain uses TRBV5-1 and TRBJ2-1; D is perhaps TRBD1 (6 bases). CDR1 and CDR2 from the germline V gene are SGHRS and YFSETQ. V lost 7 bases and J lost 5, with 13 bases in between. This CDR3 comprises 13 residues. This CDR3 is CASSGQRNNEQFF. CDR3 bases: TGCGCCAGCTCCGGACAGAGAAACAATGAGCAGTTCTTC.

The chain's CDR3 is CASSVLGLAGPPYEQYF. In nucleotides, the CDR3 is TGCGCCAGCAGCGTCCTGGGACTAGCGGGACCTCCCTACGAGCAGTACTTC. The rearrangement joins TRBV5-1 to TRBJ2-7; 13 bases agree with TRBD2. V shed 4 bases and J 2 bases; nucleotides not matched to a gene: 9. This CDR3 has 17 residues. Germline CDR1 SGHRS, CDR2 YFSETQ.

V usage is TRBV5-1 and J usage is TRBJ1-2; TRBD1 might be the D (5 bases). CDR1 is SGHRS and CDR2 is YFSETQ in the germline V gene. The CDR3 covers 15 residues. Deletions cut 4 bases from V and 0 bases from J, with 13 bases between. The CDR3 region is CASSRWTTANYGYTF. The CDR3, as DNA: TGCGCCAGCAGCCGCTGGACAACAGCTAACTATGGCTACACCTTC.

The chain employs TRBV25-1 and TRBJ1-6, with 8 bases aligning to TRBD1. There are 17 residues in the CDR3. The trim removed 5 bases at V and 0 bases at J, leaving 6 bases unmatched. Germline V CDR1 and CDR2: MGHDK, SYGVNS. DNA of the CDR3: TGTGCCAGCAGTTCGACAGGGGTTAGCTCCTATAATTCACCCCTCCACTTT. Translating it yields CASSSTGVSSYNSPLHF.

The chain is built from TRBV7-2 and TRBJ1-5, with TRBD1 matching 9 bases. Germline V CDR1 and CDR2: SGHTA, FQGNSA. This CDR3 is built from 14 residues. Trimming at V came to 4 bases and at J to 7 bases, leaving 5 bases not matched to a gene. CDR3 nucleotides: TGTGCCAGCAGCTCCAGACAGGGGGAGCAGCCCCAGCATTTT. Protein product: CASSSRQGEQPQHF.

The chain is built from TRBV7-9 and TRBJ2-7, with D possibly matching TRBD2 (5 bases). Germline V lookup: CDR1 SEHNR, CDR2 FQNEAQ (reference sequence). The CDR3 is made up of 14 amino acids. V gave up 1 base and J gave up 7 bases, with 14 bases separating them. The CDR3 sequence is CASSLGGNSGEQYF. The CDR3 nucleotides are TGTGCCAGCAGCTTAGGAGGGAATTCTGGGGAGCAGTACTTC. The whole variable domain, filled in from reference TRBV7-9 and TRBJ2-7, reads DTGVSQNPRHKITKRGQNVTFRCDPISEHNRLYWYRQTLGQGPEFLTYFQNEAQLEKSRLLSDRFSAERPKGSFSTLEIQRTEQGDSAMYLCASSLGGNSGEQYFGPGTRLTVT.

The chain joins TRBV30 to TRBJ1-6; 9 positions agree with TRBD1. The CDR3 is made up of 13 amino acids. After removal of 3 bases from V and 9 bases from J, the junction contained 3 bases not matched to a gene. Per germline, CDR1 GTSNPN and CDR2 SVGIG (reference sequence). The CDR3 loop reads CAWRQGAASPLHF. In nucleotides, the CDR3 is TGTGCCTGGAGACAGGGGGCAGCTTCACCCCTCCACTTT.

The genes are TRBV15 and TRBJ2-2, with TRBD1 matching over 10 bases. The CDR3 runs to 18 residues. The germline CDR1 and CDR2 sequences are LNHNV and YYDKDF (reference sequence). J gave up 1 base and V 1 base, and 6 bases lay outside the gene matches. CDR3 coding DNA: TGTGCCACCAGCAGAGGGACAGGGGGTGAAAGGAACACCGGGGAGCTGTTTTTT. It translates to CATSRGTGGERNTGELFF.

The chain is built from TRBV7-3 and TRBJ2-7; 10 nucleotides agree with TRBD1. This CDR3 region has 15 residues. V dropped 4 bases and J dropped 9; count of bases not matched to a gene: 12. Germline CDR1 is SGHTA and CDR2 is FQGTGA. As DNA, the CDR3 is TGTGCCAGCAGCTCCCTTGGGACAGGGGCCCACGGGCAGTACTTC. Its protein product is CASSSLGTGAHGQYF. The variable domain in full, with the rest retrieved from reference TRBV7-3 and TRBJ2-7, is GAGVSQTPSNKVTEKGKYVELRCDPISGHTALYWYRQSLGQGPEFLIYFQGTGAADDSGLPNDRFFAVRPEGSVSTLKIQRTERGDSAVYLCASSSLGTGAHGQYFGPGTRLTVT.

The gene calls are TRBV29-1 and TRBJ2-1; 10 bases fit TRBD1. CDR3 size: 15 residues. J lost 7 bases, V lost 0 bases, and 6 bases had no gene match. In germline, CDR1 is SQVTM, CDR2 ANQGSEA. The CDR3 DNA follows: TGCAGCGTTGAAGATTTGGAGGACAGGGGGAATGAGCAGTTCTTC. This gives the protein CSVEDLEDRGNEQFF.

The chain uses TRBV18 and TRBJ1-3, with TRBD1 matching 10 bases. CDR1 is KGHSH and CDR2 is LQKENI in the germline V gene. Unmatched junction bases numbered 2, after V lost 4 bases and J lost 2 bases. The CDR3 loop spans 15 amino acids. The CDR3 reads CASSQGQGTGNTIYF. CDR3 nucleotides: TGTGCCAGCTCACAGGGACAGGGGACTGGAAACACCATATATTTT.

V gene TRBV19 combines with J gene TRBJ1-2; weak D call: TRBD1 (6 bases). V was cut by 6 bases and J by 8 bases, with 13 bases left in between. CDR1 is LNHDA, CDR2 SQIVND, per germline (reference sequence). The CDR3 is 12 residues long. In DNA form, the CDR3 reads TGTGCCAGTAGAGAGGCAGGGGTCGGCTACACCTTC. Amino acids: CASREAGVGYTF.

CDR3 DNA sequence: TGTGCCAGCAGGCGGTCAGATACGCAGTATTTT. This gives the protein CASRRSDTQYF. This chain links TRBV6-5 with TRBJ2-3; no clear D gene. Germline V lookup: CDR1 MNHEY, CDR2 SVGAGI. The CDR3 runs to 11 residues. V was cut by 6 bases and J by 4 bases, with 5 bases left in between.

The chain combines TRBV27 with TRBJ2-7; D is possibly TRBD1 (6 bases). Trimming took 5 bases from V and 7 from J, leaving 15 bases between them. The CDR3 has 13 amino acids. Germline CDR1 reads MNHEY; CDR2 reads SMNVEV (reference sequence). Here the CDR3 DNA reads TGTGCCAGCAGTCCAGTCACCGGGACAGAGCAGTACTTC. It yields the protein CASSPVTGTEQYF.

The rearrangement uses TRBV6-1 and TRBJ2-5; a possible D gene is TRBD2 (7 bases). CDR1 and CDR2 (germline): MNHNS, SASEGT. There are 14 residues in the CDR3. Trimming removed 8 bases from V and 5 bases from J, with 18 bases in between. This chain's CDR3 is CASGGASGIETQYF. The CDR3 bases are TGTGCCAGCGGGGGGGCTAGCGGCATTGAGACCCAGTACTTC.

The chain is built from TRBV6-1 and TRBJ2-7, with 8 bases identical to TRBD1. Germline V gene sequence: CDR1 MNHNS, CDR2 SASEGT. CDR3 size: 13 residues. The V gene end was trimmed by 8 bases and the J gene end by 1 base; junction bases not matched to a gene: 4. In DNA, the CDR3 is TGTGCCAGCCGCACAGGGGGGTCCTACGAGCAGTACTTC. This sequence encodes CASRTGGSYEQYF.

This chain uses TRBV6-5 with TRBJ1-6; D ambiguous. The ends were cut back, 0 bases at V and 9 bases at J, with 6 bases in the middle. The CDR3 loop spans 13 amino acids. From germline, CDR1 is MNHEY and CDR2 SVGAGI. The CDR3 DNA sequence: TGTGCCAGCAGTTACTCTCTGAGTTCACCCCTCCACTTT. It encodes CASSYSLSSPLHF.

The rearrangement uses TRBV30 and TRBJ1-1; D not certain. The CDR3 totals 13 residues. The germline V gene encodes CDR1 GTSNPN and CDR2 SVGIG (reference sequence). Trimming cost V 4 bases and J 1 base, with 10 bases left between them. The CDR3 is CAWNRLTNTEAFF. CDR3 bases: TGTGCCTGGAACCGACTGACGAACACTGAAGCTTTCTTT.